The rows below give T cell receptor beta chains drawn from one sample of a study of T cells expressing NK-cell markers. TCRdb re-called the 5' RACE reads; every CDR3 protein appears as one record, without DNA. Its table lists 550,000 to 600,000 distinct CDR3 sequences. Sequencing input: blood T cells: a sorted CD56 or NKG2C T cell subset, CD4+ or CD8+ T cells, or bulk PBMC T cells (not recorded which). All receptors derive from a man aged 18 to 35 in good health. The CDR3 runs from the conserved cysteine through the conserved F or W.

CDR3aa	j_gene	v_gene
CASSLLRLAGVDEQFF	TRBJ2-1	TRBV27
CASMAIHSYEQYF	TRBJ2-7	TRBV2
CSAPRRGTYEQYF	TRBJ2-7	TRBV20-1
CASSWRETDYNEQFF	TRBJ2-1	TRBV5-1
CSARDLRATYNEQFF	TRBJ2-1	TRBV20-1
CASSIDRGQYEQYF	TRBJ2-7	TRBV7-9
CASSPPTGGKRDTQYF	TRBJ2-3	TRBV7-2
CASSLALSYKQYF	TRBJ2-7	TRBV7-2
CASSLMGGAEDTQYF	TRBJ2-3	TRBV7-9
CSVLTGERYTEAFF	TRBJ1-1	TRBV29-1
CASSLRTSGDYNEQFF	TRBJ2-1	TRBV5-1
CSANTGTGTDTQYF	TRBJ2-3	TRBV20-1
CASSLVTGPSSYEQYF	TRBJ2-7	TRBV12-3/TRBV12-4
CSVTRGRGPSYEQYF	TRBJ2-7	TRBV29-1
CSGTSPLTDTQYF	TRBJ2-3	TRBV29-1
CSAARGNQPQHF	TRBJ1-5	TRBV20-1
CASSVDRVGGEQFF	TRBJ2-1	TRBV12-3/TRBV12-4
CASSVGDSEYNSPLHF	TRBJ1-6	TRBV9
CSYTLAYEQYF	TRBJ2-7	TRBV29-1
CASSRGTFTETQYF	TRBJ2-5	TRBV6-1
CASSEVVRETQYF	TRBJ2-5	TRBV6-1
CSGQGLVTDTQYF	TRBJ2-3	TRBV20-1
CASSPDRRLGEQYF	TRBJ2-7	TRBV12-3/TRBV12-4
CASRPGTSSAGELFF	TRBJ2-2	TRBV5-1
CVGSKSGNTGELFF	TRBJ2-2	TRBV20-1
CSARDPARGVRETQYF	TRBJ2-5	TRBV20-1
CATSRDVGKLFF	TRBJ1-4	TRBV15
CASSGGRALDEQFF	TRBJ2-1	TRBV28
CASSSSGGDYEQYF	TRBJ2-7	TRBV7-8
CASSFPDSADTQYF	TRBJ2-3	TRBV5-1
CASSPGGEDTQYF	TRBJ2-3	TRBV18
CASGEGGLYEKLFF	TRBJ1-4	TRBV6-1
CASSPVGETEQYF	TRBJ2-7	TRBV5-5
CAISAGTSLDNEQFF	TRBJ2-1	TRBV10-3
CSARGGTGSNGYTF	TRBJ1-2	TRBV20-1
CASSSRVSSYNEQFF	TRBJ2-1	TRBV5-8
CASSLAGGGYTF	TRBJ1-2	TRBV27
CASSLLAAGGKAGELFF	TRBJ2-2	TRBV5-5
CASSLYGMGENEQFF	TRBJ2-1	TRBV11-1
CASSQDQNGWGEAFF	TRBJ1-1	TRBV4-3
CASHPGVDPYNEQFF	TRBJ2-1	TRBV25-1
CASSQGVDRSTGELFF	TRBJ2-2	TRBV4-3
CASSPHQRLAGGSTGELFF	TRBJ2-2	TRBV3-1
CASSLVGLGVEGSNEQFF	TRBJ2-1	TRBV7-8
CASSQDLGGNQPQHF	TRBJ1-5	TRBV4-1
CASSLPVLMQGQETQYF	TRBJ2-5	TRBV7-9
CASSLGYVWTGELFF	TRBJ2-2	TRBV6-2/TRBV6-3
CASSPRSRGQETQYF	TRBJ2-5	TRBV7-9
CASRTSGMRSHNEQFF	TRBJ2-1	TRBV6-1